The present T cell receptor beta chain was sequenced within a study of cytomegalovirus exposure and HLA in healthy donors. Amplification used 60 Vbeta primers and 13 Jbeta primers. TCRdb keeps only in-frame clones here, not all; method: immunoSEQ multiplex PCR. This sample has about 92,000 clones; 69% occur once, and the top ten carry approximately 2.7%. The V end was cut by 5 bases, the J end by 7 bases, with 19 bases between. In germline, CDR1 is SGHAT, CDR2 FQNNGV. The CDR3 covers 15 residues. In this sample, this clone turned up a few times. The antigen remains undetermined. Study outcomes and limitations: A list of roughly 180 TCR beta chains associated with cytomegalovirus was given. Within the data, a cluster of highly shared sequence variants was likely a sequencing artifact. A few CMV-associated chains proved CMV antigen-specific in vitro. A later analysis revealed that TCR association rates differed between HLA loci, peaking at DRB1 and bottoming out at HLA-C.

This chain uses TRBV11-2 with TRBJ2-3; D may be TRBD1 (6 bases). The clonotype originates from a man over 45 in good health and CMV-seronegative. Sequencing input: PBMCs. The CDR3 bases are TGTGCCAGCAGCCCCCCAGCGGTTGGGGGCAATACGCAGTATTTT. Its translation is CASSPPAVGGNTQYF. Drawing the rest from reference TRBV11-2 and TRBJ2-3, the complete variable domain is EAGVAQSPRYKIIEKRQSVAFWCNPISGHATLYWYQQILGQGPKLLIQFQNNGVVDDSQLPKDRFSAERLKGVDSTLKIQPAKLEDSAVYLCASSPPAVGGNTQYFGPGTRLTVL.